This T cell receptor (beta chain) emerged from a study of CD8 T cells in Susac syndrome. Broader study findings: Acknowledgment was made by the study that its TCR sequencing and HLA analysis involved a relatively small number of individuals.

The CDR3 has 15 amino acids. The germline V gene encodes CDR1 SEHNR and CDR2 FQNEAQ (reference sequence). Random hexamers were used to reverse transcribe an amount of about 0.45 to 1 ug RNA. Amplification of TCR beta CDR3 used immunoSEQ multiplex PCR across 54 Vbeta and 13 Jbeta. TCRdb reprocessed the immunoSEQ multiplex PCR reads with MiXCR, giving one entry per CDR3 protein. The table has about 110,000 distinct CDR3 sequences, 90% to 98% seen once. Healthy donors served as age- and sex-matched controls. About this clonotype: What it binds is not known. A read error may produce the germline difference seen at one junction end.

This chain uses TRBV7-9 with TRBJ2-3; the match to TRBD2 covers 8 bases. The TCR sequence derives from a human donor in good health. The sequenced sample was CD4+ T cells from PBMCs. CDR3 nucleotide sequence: TGTGCCAGCAGCCTAGCGGGCGGTGCACACCATACGCAGTATTTT. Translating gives CASSLAGGAHHTQYF.